These T cell receptor beta chains were read from a single sample in a study of patients and donors after allogeneic stem cell transplantation. TCRdb re-called the RT-PCR reads through MiXCR, storing one row per CDR3 protein. The top ten hold 5% to 6.5% of the sample, which has more than 850,000 distinct CDR3 sequences, under 20% seen once. The sequenced sample consisted of blood, either unsorted or a sorted T cell fraction (not recorded which). The receptor set was obtained from a human donor who was either an allogeneic HSCT recipient or a stem cell or donor lymphocyte infusion donor (not recorded which). It is not recorded whose cells these are; they may come from a transplant donor. Both conserved end residues are part of each CDR3. D genes are given only for firm matches. Size values are once, few and many counts, or a class for expanded clones, and some rows have none.

TRBV21-1,few,TRBJ2-1,.,TGTGCCAGCAGCAAAGCCCCTCCAGCGGGGGTATACAATGAGCAGTTCTTC,CASSKAPPAGVYNEQFF
TRBV9,many,TRBJ1-5,.,TGTGCCAGCAGCCCTCCAGGGAATCAGCCCCAGCATTTT,CASSPPGNQPQHF
TRBV7-9,few,TRBJ2-7,TRBD2,TGTGCCAGCAGCGCTACCACTAGCGGGCAGCAGTACTTC,CASSATTSGQQYF
TRBV20-1,.,TRBJ1-4,TRBD1,TGCAGTGCGTCGACAGGGGGAAGACGGGTTGAAAAACTGTTTTTT,CSASTGGRRVEKLFF
TRBV12-3/TRBV12-4,.,TRBJ2-1,.,TGTGCCAGCACGCCGTACCGGGGCAATGAGCAGTTCTTC,CASTPYRGNEQFF
TRBV27,few,TRBJ1-5,.,TGTGCCAGCAAACTTCACTCCTACGGGGGTAATAGCAATCAGCCCCAGCATTTT,CASKLHSYGGNSNQPQHF
TRBV27,.,TRBJ2-4,TRBD2,TGTGCCAGCAGTTTAAGGGCGGGAGGGCCGATTGAATCCAAAAACATTCAGTACTTC,CASSLRAGGPIESKNIQYF
TRBV20-1,.,TRBJ2-7,.,TGCAGTGCCCCCGGGGAGCGGCCCTACGAGCAGTACTTC,CSAPGERPYEQYF
TRBV5-1,few,TRBJ2-1,TRBD2,TGCGCCAGCAGCTTGGCCACTGGTAGCGGGGGTCTTTACAATGAGCAGTTCTTC,CASSLATGSGGLYNEQFF
TRBV5-1,many,TRBJ1-1,.,TGCGCCAGCAGCTTGGGTCAGGAGATGAACACTGAAGCTTTCTTT,CASSLGQEMNTEAFF